Below are 24 T cell receptor beta chains sequenced from a single sample in a study of T cell responses to AZD1222 COVID-19 vaccine. Sequencing was performed with immunoSEQ multiplex PCR; in TCRdb, only in-frame clones are kept and a portion is missing. Here the sample spans about 48,000 clones, roughly 90% being singletons. The specimen was peripheral blood, collected 28 days after the second AZD1222 dose. Receptors originate from an adult who received the AZD1222 COVID-19 vaccine.

V and J are TRBV15 and TRBJ1-4; the D is unclear. Trimming cost V 3 bases and J 0 bases, with 8 bases left between them. This CDR3 spans 15 amino acids. CDR1 LNHNV and CDR2 YYDKDF come from the germline V gene (reference sequence). The CDR3 coding sequence is TGTGCCACCAGCAGCAGTCTAACAACTAATGAAAAACTGTTTTTT. Amino acids: CATSSSLTTNEKLFF.

This rearrangement joins TRBV27 to TRBJ2-2, with 7 bases matching TRBD1. J lost 3 bases, V lost 6 bases, and 4 bases had no gene match. The CDR3 runs 14 residues. In germline, CDR1 is MNHEY, CDR2 SMNVEV (reference sequence). The CDR3 is CASRQGWDTGELFF. As DNA, the CDR3 is TGTGCCAGCAGACAGGGGTGGGACACCGGGGAGCTGTTTTTT.

V and J are TRBV9 and TRBJ2-1; tentatively, D is TRBD1 (6 bases). The CDR3 sequence is 16 residues long. Trimming removed 8 bases from V and 0 bases from J, with 18 bases in between. Germline CDR1 is SGDLS and CDR2 is YYNGEE. Written as DNA, the CDR3 is TGTGCCAGGGTTGGTCCAGGGGTCAGCTCCTACAATGAGCAGTTCTTC. Protein: CARVGPGVSSYNEQFF.

This sequence joins TRBV1 and TRBJ2-3; the table's D call, TRBD2, has no DNA check behind it. TRBV1 is reported as a pseudogene. The CDR3 consists of 17 residues. The CDR3 sequence is CTSSPGTSGSFTDTQYF. CDR3 coding DNA: TGCACCAGCAGCCCCGGGACTAGCGGCTCCTTCACAGATACGCAGTATTTT.

The chain combines TRBV11-3 with TRBJ2-2, with D possibly being TRBD1 (6 bases). Germline lookup yields CDR1 SGHNT and CDR2 YENEEA. V was pared by 3 bases and J by 1 base, with 18 bases between. The CDR3 has 18 residues. The CDR3 region has the DNA TGTGCCAGCAGCTTCTCGATACTAGGACAGAGGAACACCGGGGAGCTGTTTTTT. Its protein is CASSFSILGQRNTGELFF.

This rearrangement joins TRBV6-2 or TRBV6-3 to TRBJ2-1, with unresolved D. Trimming removed 6 bases at V and 4 bases at J, with 19 bases between. The germline V gene has CDR1 MNHEY and CDR2 SVGEGT. This CDR3 has 16 amino acids. The chain's CDR3 is CASSRTKSRLYNEQFF. The CDR3 DNA reads as TGTGCCAGCAGCCGTACGAAGAGTCGCTTGTACAATGAGCAGTTCTTC.

This rearrangement joins TRBV3-1 (or the pseudogene TRBV3-2) to TRBJ1-6; D unclear. Per germline, CDR1 LGHDT and CDR2 YNNKEL (reference sequence). V was shortened by 4 bases and J by 9 bases, with 10 bases between the two germline ends. The CDR3 length is 13 residues. The CDR3 region has the DNA TGTGCCAGCAGCCCTGGACCGGGTTCACCCCTCCACTTT. This gives the protein CASSPGPGSPLHF.

V usage is TRBV19 and J usage is TRBJ2-7; perhaps TRBD1 as D (6 bases). The CDR3 has 14 residues. The V gene's germline CDR1 is LNHDA and CDR2 SQIVND (reference sequence). Trimming left V 7 bases short and J 1 base short, with 14 bases between. The CDR3 sequence is CASTALGASYEQYF. In DNA form, the CDR3 reads TGTGCCAGTACCGCTCTGGGGGCGTCCTACGAGCAGTACTTC.

The chain joins TRBV24-1 to TRBJ2-1; unclear D gene. V was pared by 8 bases and J by 1 base, with 8 bases between. Germline CDR1 KGHDR, CDR2 SFDVKD. The CDR3 length is 13 residues. CDR3 nucleotides: TGTGCCACCATGGCCGGGTCCTACAATGAGCAGTTCTTC. Its protein is CATMAGSYNEQFF.

This rearrangement joins TRBV7-9 to TRBJ1-1; D ambiguous. Germline V gene sequence: CDR1 SEHNR, CDR2 FQNEAQ (reference sequence). The CDR3 contains 11 residues. V lost 7 bases to trimming and J lost 8 bases, with 11 bases between them. This CDR3 is CASTTGGEAFF. In DNA form, the CDR3 reads TGTGCCAGCACCACTGGAGGGGAAGCTTTCTTT.

V and J are TRBV5-5 and TRBJ1-3; 7 bases agree with TRBD1. The V and J ends lost 0 bases and 11 bases, in that order; junction bases with no gene match: 8. The CDR3 is made up of 14 amino acids. CDR1 and CDR2 (germline): SGHKS, YYEKEE (reference sequence). CDR3 amino acids: CASSLEEGRGSIYF. In DNA, the CDR3 is TGTGCCAGCAGCTTGGAGGAGGGCAGGGGGTCCATATATTTT.

The CDR3 DNA reads TGCGCCAGCGCCAGAGCGGGAGGGCCAGACGAGCAGTACTTC. It encodes CASARAGGPDEQYF. The V and J genes are TRBV5-1 and TRBJ2-7; 10 positions match TRBD2. Trimming cost V 7 bases and J 5 bases; bases outside gene matches: 9. Per the germline V gene, CDR1 is SGHRS and CDR2 is YFSETQ. The CDR3 runs 14 residues.

The rearrangement uses TRBV20-1 and TRBJ2-7; D is possibly TRBD1 or TRBD2 (6 bases each). Trimming took 4 bases from V and 3 from J, leaving 7 bases between them. From germline, CDR1 is DFQATT and CDR2 SNEGSKA (reference sequence). The CDR3 runs to 11 residues. The CDR3: CSAKGGYEQYF. As DNA, the CDR3 is TGCAGTGCTAAGGGGGGCTACGAGCAGTACTTC.

V gene TRBV27 combines with J gene TRBJ2-7, with 8 bases lining up with TRBD1. Germline V gene data show CDR1 as MNHEY and CDR2 as SMNVEV (reference sequence). This CDR3 has 14 residues. Trimming removed 2 bases from V and 3 bases from J; junction bases left unmatched: 3. DNA of the CDR3: TGTGCCAGCAGTTTAAGGGGACAGGACTACGAGCAGTACTTC. It translates to CASSLRGQDYEQYF.

The V and J genes are TRBV7-9 and TRBJ2-7; 7 bases map to TRBD1. Germline V CDR1 and CDR2: SEHNR, FQNEAQ (reference sequence). The CDR3 is made up of 14 amino acids. Germline trimming cut 5 bases from V and 6 bases from J; bases unmatched to any gene: 10. CDR3 loop: CASSRDRFSGEQYF. As DNA, the CDR3 is TGTGCCAGCAGCCGGGACAGATTCTCGGGCGAGCAGTACTTC.

The chain recombines TRBV7-9 with TRBJ1-2, with a possible D match to TRBD1 (5 bases). Germline values: CDR1 SEHNR, CDR2 FQNEAQ (reference sequence). This CDR3 comprises 14 residues. V lost 1 base, J lost 3 bases, and 9 bases lay in between. CDR3 DNA: TGTGCCAGCAGCTTAGAAGCGACAGACTATGGCTACACCTTC. Translation gives CASSLEATDYGYTF.

This clone has a single count. The genes are TRBV28 and TRBJ1-5; no reliable D call. Germline values: CDR1 MDHEN, CDR2 SYDVKM. The V end lost 8 bases, the J end lost 0 bases, and 14 bases lay between the germline ends. This CDR3 is 15 amino acids long. The CDR3 DNA sequence: TGTGCCAGCGCCCGGACGGTCAATAGCAATCAGCCCCAGCATTTT. It codes for CASARTVNSNQPQHF.

The chain links TRBV18 to TRBJ1-4; 8 positions match TRBD1. The germline V gene has CDR1 KGHSH and CDR2 LQKENI. This CDR3 comprises 14 residues. After removal of 4 bases from V and 6 bases from J, the junction contained 4 bases not matched to a gene. CDR3 sequence: CASSQGTGDEKLFF. In nucleotides, the CDR3 is TGTGCCAGCTCACAAGGGACAGGAGATGAAAAACTGTTTTTT.

This clone showed up just once. The chain combines TRBV19 with TRBJ1-5; TRBD1 is a possible D gene (6 bases). The germline V and J ends were trimmed by 5 bases and 0 bases, with 20 bases remaining between them. Germline lookup yields CDR1 LNHDA and CDR2 SQIVND (reference sequence). This CDR3 contains 18 residues. CDR3 nucleotide sequence: TGTGCCAGTAGTCCGATTCACACAGGGCGCCATAGCAATCAGCCCCAGCATTTT. This codes for CASSPIHTGRHSNQPQHF.

J is TRBJ1-3 and V is TRBV7-9; 9 bases are shared with TRBD1. The CDR3 runs 15 residues. J gave up 4 bases and V 5 bases, and 6 bases lay outside the gene matches. CDR1 and CDR2 (germline): SEHNR, FQNEAQ (reference sequence). CDR3: CASSPYRGQGNTIYF. As DNA, the CDR3 is TGTGCCAGCAGCCCATACAGGGGGCAGGGAAACACCATATATTTT. The entire variable domain, with the rest obtained from reference TRBV7-9 and TRBJ1-3, is as follows: DTGVSQNPRHKITKRGQNVTFRCDPISEHNRLYWYRQTLGQGPEFLTYFQNEAQLEKSRLLSDRFSAERPKGSFSTLEIQRTEQGDSAMYLCASSPYRGQGNTIYFGEGSWLTVV.

This clone showed up just once. The chain links TRBV4-1 to TRBJ1-5, with a possible D match to TRBD1 (6 bases). CDR1 and CDR2 from the germline V gene are MGHRA and YSYEKL. The CDR3 is 17 residues long. V shed 0 bases and J shed 0 bases, with 12 bases lying between them. CDR3 sequence (DNA): TGCGCCAGCAGCCAAGATGCGGCGGGGGCTAGCAATCAGCCCCAGCATTTT. Protein sequence: CASSQDAAGASNQPQHF.

The rearrangement links TRBV10-3 to TRBJ2-7; 8 bases match TRBD1. Trimming cost V 4 bases and J 3 bases; bases outside gene matches: 11. The germline V gene has CDR1 ENHRY and CDR2 SYGVKD. This CDR3 has 16 amino acids. CDR3 DNA: TGTGCCATCAGTGGACGACCCGGGACAGGCTTCTACGAGCAGTACTTC. Residues: CAISGRPGTGFYEQYF.

The rearrangement joins TRBV3-1 (or the pseudogene TRBV3-2) to TRBJ1-2; 9 nucleotides line up with TRBD1. Germline loops: CDR1 LGHDT, CDR2 YNNKEL (reference sequence). CDR3 length: 15 amino acids. The trim removed 4 bases at V and 7 bases at J, leaving 10 bases unmatched. CDR3 nucleotides: TGTGCCAGCAGCCCCTATACAGGGGGCAAAGGTGGCTACACCTTC. Protein product: CASSPYTGGKGGYTF.

This sequence joins TRBV7-3 and TRBJ1-6; D remains unclear. The length of the CDR3 is 13 residues. Germline CDR1 is SGHTA and CDR2 is FQGTGA. The V end lost 2 bases, the J end lost 7 bases, and 6 bases lay between the germline ends. CDR3 sequence: CASSLGRNSPLHF. The CDR3, as DNA: TGTGCCAGCAGCTTAGGACGGAATTCACCCCTCCACTTT.